This TCR beta chain was recovered during a study of shared clonotypes between healthy human individuals. Germline V gene data show CDR1 as GTSNPN and CDR2 as SVGIG (reference sequence). V dropped 3 bases and J dropped 0; count of bases not matched to a gene: 5. The CDR3 consists of 15 residues. Unsorted PBMC replicate PCRs used approximately 280 ng DNA, 25,000 to 30,000 T cell genomes. Method: immunoSEQ multiplex PCR; TCRdb's copy keeps in-frame clones and lacks some. The data hold under 600,000 clones, with around 78% observed a single time. The gene calls are TRBV30 and TRBJ1-5; 7 positions agree with TRBD1. The clonotype comes from a woman aged 40 to 49 in good health. Some clones in this sample may be carry-over from other donors' samples. Sequencing used PBMCs. CDR3 in amino acids: CAWSPGTASNQPQHF. The CDR3 DNA reads as TGTGCCTGGAGCCCAGGGACAGCTAGCAATCAGCCCCAGCATTTT.